This T cell receptor (beta chain) stems from a study of vaccination and CD4 T cells after COVID-19. Worth noting for this clonotype: Its antigen is not identified.

Study outcomes and limitations: The median number of SARS-CoV-2-reactive clonotypes increased from roughly 22 to 38, a change that did not reach significance.

Once obtained from cultured CD4+ T cells, the DNA was sequenced using the Oncomine TCR Beta short-read assay. Researchers extracted genomic DNA from CD4+ T cells that had been cultured. TCRdb re-called the PCR reads through MiXCR, storing one row per CDR3 protein. This repertoire shows 10,000 to 13,000 distinct CDR3 sequences, roughly 55% found once; its top ten account for roughly a tenth. Trimming removed 5 bases at V and 3 bases at J, with 5 bases between. The CDR3 length is 11 residues. Treatment here: roughly nine-day PBMC culture with coronavirus spike peptide pools or control peptides (ViraFEST assay).

This clonotype originated in a human donor who had recovered from COVID-19. The chain employs TRBV12-3 or TRBV12-4 and TRBJ2-7; TRBD1 is a possible D gene (5 bases). Sequencing was carried out using CD4+ T cells from blood, cultured in vitro. This CDR3 is CASSDSYEQYF. CDR3 nucleotides: TGTGCCAGCAGTGACAGCTACGAGCAGTACTTC.